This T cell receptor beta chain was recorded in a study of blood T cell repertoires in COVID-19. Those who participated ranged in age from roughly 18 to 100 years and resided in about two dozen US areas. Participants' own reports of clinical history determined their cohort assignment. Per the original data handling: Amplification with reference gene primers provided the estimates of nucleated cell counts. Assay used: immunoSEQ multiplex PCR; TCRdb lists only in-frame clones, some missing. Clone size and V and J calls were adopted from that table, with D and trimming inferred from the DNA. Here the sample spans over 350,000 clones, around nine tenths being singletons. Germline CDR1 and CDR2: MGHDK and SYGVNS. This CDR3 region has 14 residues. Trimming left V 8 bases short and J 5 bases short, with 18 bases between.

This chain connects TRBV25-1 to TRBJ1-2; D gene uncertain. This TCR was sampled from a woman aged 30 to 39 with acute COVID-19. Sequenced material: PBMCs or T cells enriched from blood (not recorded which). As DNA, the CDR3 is TGTGCCAGCCGCCCATACGGGGTCCCATATGGCTACACCTTC. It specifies CASRPYGVPYGYTF.